The sequence of this T cell receptor (beta chain) was determined in a study of identical twins. Study-wide results and limits: Beta clonotypes that were abundant in cord blood contained fewer insertions, a pattern absent from memory repertoires.

The CDR3 extends over 13 amino acids. Germline V lookup: CDR1 SGHTA, CDR2 FQGNSA. On this clonotype: What it recognizes is unknown. This may be a read error: a much more frequent sequence differs by one nucleotide.

TCRdb recomputed calls from the 5' RACE reads with MiXCR, one row per CDR3 protein. The sample holds hundreds of thousands of distinct CDR3 sequences, less than 9% seen once. This sample was also put to use in a study of yellow fever vaccine responses in identical twins.

Material for sequencing was PBMCs. V gene TRBV7-2 combines with J gene TRBJ2-5, with unresolved D. The sequence was obtained from a woman aged 18-29 years in good health. The CDR3 loop is CASSPPYQENQYF. As DNA, the CDR3 is TGTGCCAGCAGCCCGCCGTACCAAGAGAACCAGTACTTC.